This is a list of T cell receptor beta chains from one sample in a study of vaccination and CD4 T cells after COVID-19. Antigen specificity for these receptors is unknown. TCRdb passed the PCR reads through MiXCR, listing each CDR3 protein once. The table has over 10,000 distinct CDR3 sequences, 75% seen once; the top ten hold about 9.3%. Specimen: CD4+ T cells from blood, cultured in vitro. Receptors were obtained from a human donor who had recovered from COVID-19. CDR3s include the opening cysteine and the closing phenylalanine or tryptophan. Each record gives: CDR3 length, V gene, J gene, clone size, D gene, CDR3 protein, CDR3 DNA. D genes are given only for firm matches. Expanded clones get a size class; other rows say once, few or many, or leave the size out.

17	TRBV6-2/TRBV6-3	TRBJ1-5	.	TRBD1	CASSYSDTYRGGQPQHF	TGTGCCAGCAGTTACTCCGATACGTACAGGGGAGGGCAGCCCCAGCATTTT
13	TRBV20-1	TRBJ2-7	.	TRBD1	CSAPDRGLHEQYF	TGCAGTGCTCCCGACAGGGGGCTCCACGAGCAGTACTTC
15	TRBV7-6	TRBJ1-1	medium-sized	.	CASSLARGVNTEAFF	TGTGCCAGCAGCTTAGCCCGGGGGGTGAACACTGAAGCTTTCTTT
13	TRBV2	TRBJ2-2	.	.	CASSGERAGELFF	TGTGCCAGCAGTGGGGAGCGGGCTGGGGAGCTGTTTTTT
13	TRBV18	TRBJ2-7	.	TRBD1	CASSTGGPGEQYF	TGTGCCAGCTCAACAGGGGGTCCTGGCGAGCAGTACTTC
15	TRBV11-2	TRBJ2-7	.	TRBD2	CASSHGPAGPYEQYF	TGTGCCAGCAGCCATGGACCAGCGGGGCCCTACGAGCAGTACTTC
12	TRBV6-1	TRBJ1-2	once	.	CASTPGRGGYTF	TGTGCCAGCACCCCCGGGCGTGGCGGCTACACCTTC
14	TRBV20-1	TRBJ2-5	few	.	CSARPSNAWETQYF	TGCAGTGCTAGACCCTCTAATGCGTGGGAGACCCAGTACTTC
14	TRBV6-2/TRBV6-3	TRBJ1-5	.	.	CASSSGRHNQPQHF	TGTGCCAGCAGTTCCGGACGGCATAATCAGCCCCAGCATTTT
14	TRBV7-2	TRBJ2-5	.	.	CASSLAGSGETQYF	TGTGCCAGCAGCTTAGCCGGCTCTGGAGAGACCCAGTACTTC
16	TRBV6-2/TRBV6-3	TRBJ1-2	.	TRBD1	CASSYSWDREFGGYTF	TGTGCCAGCAGTTACTCTTGGGACAGGGAGTTTGGTGGCTACACCTTC
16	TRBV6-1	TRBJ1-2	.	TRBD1	CASSDLLGQGAHGYTF	TGTGCCAGCAGTGACCTCCTGGGACAGGGGGCACATGGCTACACCTTC
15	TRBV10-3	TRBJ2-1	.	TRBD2	CAISELAGVGNEQFF	TGTGCCATCAGTGAGTTAGCGGGAGTGGGCAATGAGCAGTTCTTC
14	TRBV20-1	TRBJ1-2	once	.	CSVSYQGVGNGYTF	TGCAGTGTTTCCTACCAGGGAGTAGGGAATGGCTACACCTTC
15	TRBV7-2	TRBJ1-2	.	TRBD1	CASSSDRVWGYGYTF	TGTGCCAGCAGCTCGGACAGGGTGTGGGGCTATGGCTACACCTTC
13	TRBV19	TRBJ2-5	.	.	CASSLQYQETQYF	TGTGCCAGTAGTCTGCAGTACCAAGAGACCCAGTACTTC
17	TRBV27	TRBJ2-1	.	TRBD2	CASSPISPSGGGREQFF	TGTGCCAGCAGCCCCATATCCCCTTCTGGCGGGGGGAGAGAGCAGTTCTTC
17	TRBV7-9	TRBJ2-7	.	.	CASSLGAAVGTPYEQYF	TGTGCCAGCAGCTTAGGGGCGGCGGTCGGGACGCCCTACGAGCAGTACTTC
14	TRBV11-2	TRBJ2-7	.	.	CASSPGLAPPRQYF	TGTGCCAGCAGCCCCGGCCTAGCGCCCCCGAGGCAGTACTTC
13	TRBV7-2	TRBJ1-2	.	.	CASSLADRGGYTF	TGTGCCAGCAGCTTAGCAGATCGCGGTGGCTACACCTTC
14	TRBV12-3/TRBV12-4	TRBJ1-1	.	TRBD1	CASSRMDRRLEAFF	TGTGCCAGCAGTAGGATGGACAGGCGACTTGAAGCTTTCTTT
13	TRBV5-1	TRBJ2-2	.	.	CASSLDGGGVLFF	TGCGCCAGCAGCTTGGACGGCGGTGGGGTGCTGTTTTTT
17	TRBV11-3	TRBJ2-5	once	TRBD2	CASSPSGLAGGWETQYF	TGTGCCAGCAGCCCTTCCGGACTAGCGGGAGGGTGGGAGACCCAGTACTTC
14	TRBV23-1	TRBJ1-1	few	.	CASSSPPMNTEAFF	TGCGCCAGCAGTTCCCCTCCTATGAACACTGAAGCTTTCTTT
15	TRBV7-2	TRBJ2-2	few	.	CASSPIPQNTGELFF	TGTGCCAGCAGCCCCATCCCACAGAACACCGGGGAGCTGTTTTTT
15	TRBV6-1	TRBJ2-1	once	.	CASSEGRADGNEQFF	TGTGCCAGCAGTGAAGGGAGGGCAGATGGGAATGAGCAGTTCTTC
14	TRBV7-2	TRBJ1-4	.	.	CASSLMGGGEKLFF	TGTGCCAGCAGCTTAATGGGGGGCGGTGAAAAACTGTTTTTT
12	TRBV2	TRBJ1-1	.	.	CASSGPGTEAFF	TGTGCCAGCAGCGGCCCGGGGACTGAAGCTTTCTTT
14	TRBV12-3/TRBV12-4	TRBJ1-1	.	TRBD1	CASSQTGRRTEAFF	TGTGCCAGCAGCCAGACAGGGAGGCGGACTGAAGCTTTCTTT
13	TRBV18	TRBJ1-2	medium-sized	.	CASSPSFGGDYTF	TGTGCCAGCTCACCCTCTTTCGGGGGCGACTACACCTTC